The 28 T cell receptor beta chains below were found in one sample sequenced in a study of T cells in Graves' hyperthyroidism and ophthalmopathy. Amplified TCR beta CDR3 regions derived from RNA transcripts. In the first-round RT-PCR of the TCR CDR3, the HTBI primer set was used. TCRdb re-called the multiplex PCR reads with MiXCR, one entry per CDR3 protein. The table shows some 210,000 distinct CDR3 sequences, with roughly a sixth occurring only once. Input material: blood. These receptors were collected from a man between 50 and 59 years old with Graves' hyperthyroidism.

This clonotype was recorded at least ten times. The chain joins TRBV6-6 to TRBJ2-2; D ambiguous. The CDR3 covers 16 residues. V lost 0 bases and J 0 bases, leaving 8 bases between the germline ends. Germline V gene lookup returns CDR1 MNHNY and CDR2 SVGAGI (reference sequence). The CDR3: CASSYSAGANTGELFF. The CDR3 region has the DNA TGTGCCAGCAGTTACTCGGCAGGAGCGAACACCGGGGAGCTGTTTTTT.

This chain links TRBV5-1 with TRBJ1-1; D may be TRBD1 (6 bases). The V end lost 4 bases, the J end lost 10 bases, and 17 bases lay between the germline ends. The CDR3 extends over 13 amino acids. From germline, CDR1 is SGHRS and CDR2 YFSETQ. In DNA, the CDR3 is TGCGCCAGCAGCGAAACAGGGATGCTGGTAGCTTTCTTT. It yields the protein CASSETGMLVAFF.

This clonotype was seen only a few times. This CDR3 reads CATSDPWSTNEQFF. The CDR3 bases are TGTGCCACCAGTGACCCCTGGTCGACCAATGAGCAGTTCTTC. The V call is TRBV24-1, the J call TRBJ2-1; no clear D gene. CDR3 length: 14 amino acids. Trimming left V 4 bases short and J 6 bases short, with 12 bases between. The V gene's germline CDR1 is KGHDR and CDR2 SFDVKD.

This clonotype was found many times. The chain uses TRBV12-3 or TRBV12-4 and TRBJ1-2; 9 bases are a match to TRBD1. The CDR3 spans 15 residues. Unmatched junction bases numbered 4, after V lost 0 bases and J lost 5 bases. CDR3 DNA: TGTGCCAGCAGTTTAGCATCCGGACAGGGGTATGGCTACACCTTC. Translation gives CASSLASGQGYGYTF.

This clonotype was seen ten or more times. The chain links TRBV18 to TRBJ2-5; 8 nucleotides align to TRBD2. After removal of 4 bases from V and 2 bases from J, the junction contained 3 bases not matched to a gene. CDR3 length: 14 residues. Looked up from germline, CDR1 is KGHSH and CDR2 is LQKENI. The CDR3 loop is CASSRGLGQETQYF. The CDR3 nucleotides read TGTGCCAGCTCACGGGGACTAGGGCAAGAGACCCAGTACTTC.

The genes are TRBV19 and TRBJ1-4; D unclear. In germline, CDR1 is LNHDA, CDR2 SQIVND (reference sequence). Trimming shortened V by 5 bases and J by 0 bases, and 13 bases separated the two germline ends. This CDR3 is built from 16 residues. CDR3 nucleotides: TGTGCCAGTAGTCCCCAGGAGTATGCAACTAATGAAAAACTGTTTTTT. Its protein is CASSPQEYATNEKLFF.

This clonotype was found many times. The chain recombines TRBV13 with TRBJ2-7; D tentatively reads TRBD1 or TRBD2 (5 bases each). V lost 5 bases to trimming and J lost 3 bases, with 20 bases between them. The germline CDR1 and CDR2 sequences are PRHDT and FYEKMQ (reference sequence). This CDR3 region has 16 residues. CDR3 protein: CASSPRARGTGYEQYF. The CDR3 region has the DNA TGTGCCAGCAGCCCGAGGGCTAGGGGAACGGGCTACGAGCAGTACTTC. Variable domain in full (rest from reference TRBV13 and TRBJ2-7): AAGVIQSPRHLIKEKRETATLKCYPIPRHDTVYWYQQGPGQDPQFLISFYEKMQSDKGSIPDRFSAQQFSDYHSELNMSSLELGDSALYFCASSPRARGTGYEQYFGPGTRLTVT.

This clonotype was recorded many times. The chain employs TRBV28 and TRBJ2-5, with 16 bases aligning to TRBD2. The trim removed 5 bases at V and 5 bases at J, leaving 8 bases unmatched. The CDR3 has 17 residues. Germline values: CDR1 MDHEN, CDR2 SYDVKM. DNA for the CDR3: TGTGCCAGCAGTCACGGGACTAGCGGGAGGGCCGGTGAGACCCAGTACTTC. Its translation is CASSHGTSGRAGETQYF.

CDR3 in DNA: TGTGCCAGCGCGGGACAGGGTTACGATGAGCAGTTCTTC. Protein product: CASAGQGYDEQFF. The chain links TRBV11-3 to TRBJ2-1; 9 bases map to TRBD1. The CDR3 is made up of 13 amino acids. Germline V gives CDR1 SGHNT, CDR2 YENEEA. Trimming took 8 bases from V and 8 from J; bases not matched to a gene: 7.

This clonotype has a handful of counts. The chain is built from TRBV18 and TRBJ2-5; D tentatively fits TRBD1 or TRBD2 (5 bases each). Trimming cost V 5 bases and J 3 bases, with 25 bases left between them. This CDR3 is 18 amino acids long. In germline, CDR1 is KGHSH, CDR2 LQKENI. CDR3 sequence reads: CASSSYFFGTAREETQYF. The CDR3 DNA reads TGTGCCAGCTCATCCTATTTCTTTGGGACCGCCCGCGAAGAGACCCAGTACTTC. Variable domain in full (rest from reference TRBV18 and TRBJ2-5): NAGVMQNPRHLVRRRGQEARLRCSPMKGHSHVYWYRQLPEEGLKFMVYLQKENIIDESGMPKERFSAEFPKEGPSILRIQQVVRGDSAAYFCASSSYFFGTAREETQYFGPGTRLLVL.

This chain links TRBV6-1 with TRBJ2-7; 7 bases are shared with TRBD2. V lost 6 bases and J lost 0; bases outside the gene matches: 8. In germline, CDR1 is MNHNS, CDR2 SASEGT. The CDR3 is 15 amino acids. DNA for the CDR3: TGTGCCAGCAGCCAGGTAGCGGGTGCCTCCTACGAGCAGTACTTC. Protein product: CASSQVAGASYEQYF.

This clonotype was seen repeatedly, ten times or more. The chain uses TRBV12-3 or TRBV12-4 and TRBJ2-3, with 14 bases lining up with TRBD2. This CDR3 comprises 16 residues. V lost 6 bases, J lost 2 bases, and 4 bases stayed unmatched. The CDR3 DNA reads TGTGCCAGCAGCAGGACTAGCGGGAGGCCCACAGATACGCAGTATTTT. Translating it yields CASSRTSGRPTDTQYF.

This clonotype has only a few counts. The chain employs TRBV5-4 and TRBJ1-2, with 8 bases fitting TRBD1. V was pared by 3 bases and J by 6 bases, with 10 bases of the junction left unmatched. This CDR3 comprises 15 residues. Looked up from germline, CDR1 is SGHNT and CDR2 is YYREEE (reference sequence). This CDR3 is CASSWGEAGGDGYTF. In DNA form, the CDR3 reads TGTGCCAGCAGCTGGGGAGAGGCAGGGGGCGATGGCTACACCTTC.

This clonotype was detected many times. The chain recombines TRBV20-1 with TRBJ2-7; TRBD2 is a possible D gene (5 bases). The CDR3 runs to 13 residues. The V gene's germline CDR1 is DFQATT and CDR2 SNEGSKA (reference sequence). The V gene lost 5 bases and the J gene lost 0 bases, with 11 bases spanning the gap. CDR3 DNA sequence: TGCAGTGCTGTGACTGGGAGCTCCTACGAGCAGTACTTC. Its protein product is CSAVTGSSYEQYF.

This clonotype has at least ten counts. This chain joins TRBV11-2 and TRBJ2-2; possible D gene TRBD2, 5 bases. V was pared by 5 bases and J by 4 bases, with 5 bases between. CDR3 length: 12 amino acids. Looked up from germline, CDR1 is SGHAT and CDR2 is FQNNGV. CDR3 coding DNA: TGTGCCAGCAGCCGGGGCACCGGGGAGCTGTTTTTT. It encodes CASSRGTGELFF.

Of note for this clonotype: This may stem from a read error, because a much larger clone lies one nucleotide away. V usage is TRBV20-1 and J usage is TRBJ2-1, with 8 bases aligning to TRBD1. The V gene's germline CDR1 is DFQATT and CDR2 SNEGSKA (reference sequence). CDR3 length: 17 amino acids. Trimming took 6 bases from V and 9 from J; bases not matched to a gene: 22. Written as DNA, the CDR3 is TGCAGTGCAATCTTCGGACAGGGACCGGGATACCCGCCTGAGCAGTTCTTC. Amino acid sequence: CSAIFGQGPGYPPEQFF.

This clonotype was observed a few times. This chain joins TRBV7-9 and TRBJ2-7, with D perhaps TRBD1 (5 bases). The CDR3 loop spans 14 amino acids. V lost 2 bases and J 0 bases, leaving 8 bases between the germline ends. From germline, CDR1 is SEHNR and CDR2 FQNEAQ (reference sequence). The CDR3 DNA reads TGTGCCAGCAGCTTATCAACAGGCTCCTACGAGCAGTACTTC. It is translated as CASSLSTGSYEQYF.

This clonotype was counted many times. The chain couples TRBV28 to TRBJ2-3; TRBD1 agrees at 7 bases. CDR1 is MDHEN, CDR2 SYDVKM, per germline. CDR3 size: 15 residues. V was clipped by 8 bases and J by 2 bases; unmatched bases: 10. CDR3: CASVARTGVTDTQYF. The CDR3 DNA reads TGTGCCAGCGTGGCACGGACAGGCGTCACAGATACGCAGTATTTT.

This clonotype showed up just a few times. This sequence joins TRBV28 and TRBJ2-5; 8 bases are a match to TRBD2. Germline V lookup: CDR1 MDHEN, CDR2 SYDVKM. Trimming at V came to 8 bases and at J to 0 bases, leaving 2 bases not matched to a gene. The CDR3 length is 13 residues. The CDR3 nucleotides are TGTGCCAGCTTAGCGGGGTACCAAGAGACCCAGTACTTC. Its protein product is CASLAGYQETQYF.

There are a few counts of this clonotype. A read error is possible here, since a much larger clone lies one base away. The chain has TRBV12-3 or TRBV12-4 and TRBJ2-7; 8 bases fit TRBD1. V trimming: 6 bases; J trimming: 6 bases; junction bases outside the gene matches: 13. The CDR3 loop spans 15 amino acids. CDR3 sequence: CASSLVGQGWREQYF. The CDR3, as DNA: TGTGCCAGCAGCTTGGTTGGACAGGGCTGGCGCGAGCAGTACTTC.

In this sample, this clonotype turned up a few times. The chain is built from TRBV5-1 and TRBJ2-3; 9 bases match TRBD2. Germline V gene lookup returns CDR1 SGHRS and CDR2 YFSETQ. CDR3 length: 15 residues. Unmatched junction bases numbered 6, after V lost 4 bases and J lost 3 bases. CDR3 loop: CASSRGTSRTDTQYF. DNA for the CDR3: TGCGCCAGCAGCCGAGGGACTAGCAGAACAGATACGCAGTATTTT.

This clonotype appeared many times. This chain uses TRBV27 with TRBJ2-7; TRBD2 aligns across 7 bases. Germline CDR1 and CDR2: MNHEY and SMNVEV (reference sequence). This CDR3 contains 15 residues. The V and J ends lost 8 bases and 3 bases, in that order; junction bases with no gene match: 13. The CDR3 sequence is CASGWGGWRYYEQYF. The CDR3, as DNA: TGTGCCAGCGGCTGGGGGGGTTGGAGGTACTACGAGCAGTACTTC.

This clonotype was detected many times. The chain has TRBV7-3 and TRBJ2-3, with D perhaps TRBD2 (6 bases). This CDR3 comprises 13 residues. Between the trimmed V and J ends, which lost 2 bases and 6 bases, there was a span of 9 bases. Germline CDR1 is SGHTA and CDR2 is FQGTGA. The CDR3 reads CASSLLGSDTQYF. The CDR3 DNA is TGTGCCAGCAGCTTACTCGGGAGCGATACGCAGTATTTT.

This clonotype was observed at least ten times. This chain uses TRBV5-6 with TRBJ2-1; D gene ambiguous. Trimming cost V 0 bases and J 0 bases, with 7 bases left between them. This CDR3 is built from 15 residues. Germline loops: CDR1 SGHDT, CDR2 YYEEEE. This CDR3 reads CASSLVWDSYNEQFF. Written as DNA, the CDR3 is TGTGCCAGCAGCTTGGTCTGGGACTCCTACAATGAGCAGTTCTTC.

This clonotype was picked up many times. J is TRBJ2-2 and V is TRBV7-9; TRBD2 matches at 13 bases. This CDR3 is built from 18 residues. CDR1 SEHNR and CDR2 FQNEAQ come from the germline V gene (reference sequence). Germline trimming cut 6 bases from V and 5 bases from J; bases unmatched to any gene: 12. The CDR3 region is CASRPRTPTSGRTGELFF. CDR3 DNA: TGTGCCAGCAGACCAAGAACCCCGACTAGCGGGAGGACCGGGGAGCTGTTTTTT.

The chain employs TRBV6-1 and TRBJ2-2; 8 bases line up with TRBD1. Per germline, CDR1 MNHNS and CDR2 SASEGT. The CDR3 totals 16 residues. The trim removed 6 bases at V and 1 base at J, leaving 7 bases unmatched. For the CDR3, the DNA is TGTGCCAGCAGAGATAGAGGACAGGGGAACACCGGGGAGCTGTTTTTT. It codes for CASRDRGQGNTGELFF.

This clonotype has just a few counts. The chain links TRBV19 to TRBJ1-1; no reliable D call. V was shortened by 3 bases and J by 0 bases, with 20 bases between the two germline ends. This CDR3 region has 18 residues. Germline values: CDR1 LNHDA, CDR2 SQIVND (reference sequence). The CDR3 coding sequence is TGTGCCAGTAGTATGGGGTCTACAGACACTAGCCTGAACACTGAAGCTTTCTTT. It encodes CASSMGSTDTSLNTEAFF.

The V and J genes are TRBV5-6 and TRBJ2-7; D unclear. There are 16 residues in the CDR3. Trimming took off 5 bases at V and 0 bases at J, with 18 bases between the two ends. CDR1 is SGHDT, CDR2 YYEEEE, per germline. The CDR3 loop reads CASRTRHTLSSYEQYF. In DNA form, the CDR3 reads TGTGCCAGCAGAACAAGACATACATTGAGCTCCTACGAGCAGTACTTC.